This T cell receptor (beta chain) was obtained from a study of T cell responses to AZD1222 COVID-19 vaccine. Study conclusions and caveats: Only a handful of AZD1222 recipients tested seropositive at baseline.

Some clones are missing from TCRdb's copy, which holds only in-frame ones; the method was immunoSEQ multiplex PCR. Of 150,000 to 200,000 clones listed, more than 75% were seen once; the top ten hold 2.5% to 3%. To note about this clone: The antigen is not known.

The input for sequencing was peripheral blood, taken on day 0 of MenACWY control vaccination. The receptor comes from an adult in good health.

The CDR3, as DNA: TGTGCCAGCAGGTTAACAGGGGACGGCAATCAGCCCCAGCATTTT. Translated, it gives CASRLTGDGNQPQHF. The rearrangement joins TRBV6-5 to TRBJ1-5, with TRBD1 matching 7 bases. Germline CDR1 is MNHEY and CDR2 is SVGAGI. The CDR3 runs 15 residues. After removal of 6 bases from V and 2 bases from J, the junction contained 7 bases not matched to a gene.